The rows below give T cell receptor beta chains drawn from one sample of a study of Ad26.COV2.S vaccination and SARS-CoV-2 variants. Repertoires were generated with immunoSEQ multiplex PCR, while TCRdb's copy carries only in-frame clones and drops some. The data contain about 440,000 clones, around 91% of them singletons. Sequencing was performed on peripheral blood, taken in a trial of Ad26.COV2.S vaccine versus placebo. All receptors come from a person aged 18-60 years who received the Ad26.COV2.S COVID-19 vaccine or a placebo. Both conserved end residues are part of each CDR3. The order of the fields is clone size, V gene, J gene, D gene, CDR3 protein, CDR3 DNA. D genes are given only for firm matches. Only part of the rows carry a size: once, few, many, or a class if the clone is expanded.

.	TRBV20-1	TRBJ2-1	TRBD2	CSAGGLAGFSYNEQFF	TGCAGTGCTGGTGGACTAGCGGGCTTCTCCTACAATGAGCAGTTCTTC
.	TRBV3-1/TRBV3-2	TRBJ1-2	.	CASSQPPPATYGYTF	TGTGCCAGCAGCCAACCCCCCCCCGCTACCTATGGCTACACCTTC
.	TRBV10-3	TRBJ2-2	.	CAISERQYTGELFF	TGTGCCATCAGTGAGCGGCAGTACACCGGGGAGCTGTTTTTT
.	TRBV27	TRBJ2-7	TRBD1	CASSLYRDRAYEQYF	TGTGCCAGCAGTTTGTACCGGGACAGGGCCTACGAGCAGTACTTC
.	TRBV9	TRBJ2-7	TRBD1	CASSVEGQGYEQYF	TGTGCCAGCAGCGTAGAAGGACAGGGATACGAGCAGTACTTC
once	TRBV5-1	TRBJ2-5	TRBD2	CASSEGTSGYQGAETQYF	TGCGCCAGCAGCGAGGGGACTAGCGGATACCAGGGGGCAGAGACCCAGTACTTC
.	TRBV13	TRBJ1-5	.	CASSLRRGESQPQHF	TGTGCCAGCAGCTTACGAAGAGGGGAGAGTCAGCCCCAGCATTTT
.	TRBV15	TRBJ2-7	TRBD1	CATSMDRGSYEQYF	TGTGCCACCAGCATGGACAGGGGGTCCTACGAGCAGTACTTC
.	TRBV7-3	TRBJ2-6	TRBD1	CASSVTGFGVNVLTF	TGTGCCAGCAGCGTGACAGGGTTTGGAGTCAACGTCCTGACTTTC
.	TRBV19	TRBJ2-2	.	CASSPPRTSSGELFF	TGTGCCAGTAGTCCCCCCCGGACCAGCAGCGGGGAGCTGTTTTTT
few	TRBV18	TRBJ1-1	TRBD1	CASSPGQDTEAFF	TGTGCCAGCTCACCCGGACAGGACACTGAAGCTTTCTTT
.	TRBV29-1	TRBJ2-1	TRBD1	CSASGQGNEQFF	TGCAGCGCCTCGGGACAGGGCAATGAGCAGTTCTTC
.	TRBV4-2	TRBJ1-2	.	CASSPSRGYGYTF	TGTGCCAGCAGCCCATCTCGAGGCTATGGCTACACCTTC
.	TRBV5-1	TRBJ2-3	TRBD1	CASSIGQGSTTDTQYF	TGCGCCAGCAGCATCGGACAGGGGTCTACTACAGATACGCAGTATTTT
.	TRBV28	TRBJ2-7	.	CASSIDYEQYF	TGTGCCAGCAGTATTGATTACGAGCAGTACTTC
.	TRBV28	TRBJ2-7	TRBD1	CASSFPGQGRYEQYF	TGTGCCAGCAGTTTCCCGGGACAGGGGAGGTACGAGCAGTACTTC
.	TRBV5-1	TRBJ2-7	TRBD2	CASSVVGSGNYEQYF	TGCGCCAGCAGCGTCGTCGGTAGCGGGAACTACGAGCAGTACTTC
.	TRBV27	TRBJ1-1	TRBD1	CASSFGTGLNTEAFF	TGTGCCAGCAGTTTCGGGACAGGACTGAACACTGAAGCTTTCTTT
once	TRBV4-2	TRBJ2-5	.	CASSQSSGETQYF	TGTGCCAGCAGCCAATCTTCGGGAGAGACCCAGTACTTC
.	TRBV3-1/TRBV3-2	TRBJ2-3	.	CASSRRTGLVDTQYF	TGTGCCAGCAGCCGCCGAACAGGTCTCGTCGATACGCAGTATTTT
.	TRBV11-2	TRBJ1-6	.	CASSKERVYNSPLHF	TGTGCCAGCAGCAAGGAAAGGGTATATAATTCACCCCTCCACTTT
.	TRBV9	TRBJ2-1	TRBD2	CASSPRTSVDQTYNEQFF	TGTGCCAGCAGCCCACGGACTAGCGTCGACCAAACCTACAATGAGCAGTTCTTC
.	TRBV24-1	TRBJ2-1	TRBD1	CATSRTGGYGEQFF	TGTGCCACCAGTCGGACAGGGGGCTACGGTGAGCAGTTCTTC
.	TRBV19	TRBJ2-1	TRBD2	CASSLKGLAFYNEQFF	TGTGCCAGTAGTCTTAAAGGACTAGCCTTCTACAATGAGCAGTTCTTC
.	TRBV28	TRBJ2-1	TRBD2	CASSSLYGLAGGDEQFF	TGTGCCAGCAGTTCTTTATACGGACTAGCGGGAGGGGATGAGCAGTTCTTC
.	TRBV5-4	TRBJ1-1	TRBD1	CASSFARGVVGTEAFF	TGTGCCAGCAGCTTCGCCAGGGGGGTGGTCGGCACTGAAGCTTTCTTT
.	TRBV4-3	TRBJ1-2	.	CASSQVVDLTSITGGYTF	TGCGCCAGCAGCCAAGTGGTAGATCTGACCTCAATCACAGGTGGCTACACCTTC
few	TRBV10-1	TRBJ2-2	.	CASMRSTGELFF	TGCGCCAGCATGAGGAGCACCGGGGAGCTGTTTTTT
.	TRBV6-2/TRBV6-3	TRBJ2-5	TRBD2	CASSHTGRERETQYF	TGTGCCAGCAGCCACACCGGGAGGGAACGGGAGACCCAGTACTTC
.	TRBV18	TRBJ1-5	TRBD1	CASSAGQGAHQPQHF	TGTGCCAGCTCGGCCGGACAGGGGGCTCATCAGCCCCAGCATTTT
.	TRBV6-5	TRBJ1-5	.	CASRDQGRQPQHF	TGTGCCAGCAGGGACCAGGGACGGCAGCCCCAGCATTTT
.	TRBV6-5	TRBJ1-1	.	CASSRANTEAFF	TGTGCCAGCAGTCGAGCGAACACTGAAGCTTTCTTT
.	TRBV7-9	TRBJ2-1	TRBD1	CASSLTGGNEQFF	TGTGCCAGCAGTCTGACAGGGGGCAATGAGCAGTTCTTC
.	TRBV7-9	TRBJ2-7	TRBD1	CASSPGTVERAEQYF	TGTGCCAGCAGCCCAGGGACAGTCGAACGGGCCGAGCAGTACTTC
.	TRBV9	TRBJ2-3	TRBD1	CASSVETGTITDTQYF	TGTGCCAGCAGCGTAGAGACAGGGACGATCACAGATACGCAGTATTTT
.	TRBV7-8	TRBJ2-5	TRBD2	CASRAPSGTETQYF	TGTGCCAGCAGAGCCCCTAGCGGGACGGAGACCCAGTACTTC
.	TRBV14	TRBJ2-1	.	CASSQEARAPPFF	TGTGCCAGCAGCCAAGAGGCCAGGGCCCCGCCGTTCTTC
.	TRBV9	TRBJ2-7	TRBD2	CASSVDGRAYEQYF	TGTGCCAGCAGCGTAGACGGGAGGGCCTACGAGCAGTACTTC
.	TRBV27	TRBJ2-5	.	CASRGETQYF	TGTGCCAGCAGGGGGGAGACCCAGTACTTC
.	TRBV10-3	TRBJ2-3	TRBD2	CAIGTSGRDTDTQYF	TGTGCCATCGGGACTAGCGGGAGGGATACAGATACGCAGTATTTT
.	TRBV15	TRBJ1-2	TRBD1	CATSRTGGRTYGYTF	TGTGCCACCAGCAGGACAGGGGGGAGAACTTATGGCTACACCTTC
few	TRBV6-6	TRBJ2-1	.	CASSYGATHNEQFF	TGTGCCAGCAGTTATGGGGCTACACACAATGAGCAGTTCTTC
.	TRBV14	TRBJ1-4	.	CASSPRATNEKLFF	TGTGCCAGCAGCCCTCGGGCAACTAATGAAAAACTGTTTTTT
.	TRBV18	TRBJ1-6	.	CASSSGTDGPDSPLHF	TGTGCCAGCTCATCAGGGACCGACGGTCCGGATTCACCCCTCCACTTT
.	TRBV9	TRBJ2-2	TRBD2	CASSVSSGHTGELFF	TGTGCCAGCAGCGTATCTAGCGGCCACACCGGGGAGCTGTTTTTT
.	TRBV6-2/TRBV6-3	TRBJ2-7	.	CASSQGETSEQYF	TGTGCCAGCAGTCAAGGGGAGACCAGCGAGCAGTACTTC
few	TRBV19	TRBJ2-2	.	CASSLYRRERTGELFF	TGTGCCAGTAGTCTATACCGGAGGGAGAGGACCGGGGAGCTGTTTTTT
.	TRBV7-2	TRBJ2-3	.	CASSLGPTGLRQDTQYF	TGTGCCAGCAGCTTAGGCCCCACGGGGTTGCGTCAGGATACGCAGTATTTT
.	TRBV30	TRBJ1-4	.	CAWSAGHPTNEKLFF	TGTGCCTGGAGTGCTGGACACCCGACTAATGAAAAACTGTTTTTT
.	TRBV15	TRBJ2-7	.	CATSRDVGGYYEQYF	TGTGCCACCAGCAGAGATGTGGGTGGTTACTACGAGCAGTACTTC
.	TRBV5-1	TRBJ2-7	TRBD1	CASSIRDRGYEQYF	TGCGCCAGCAGCATTAGGGACAGGGGATACGAGCAGTACTTC
.	TRBV13	TRBJ2-1	TRBD1	CASSPGQGLQFF	TGTGCCAGCAGCCCGGGACAGGGACTGCAGTTCTTC
.	TRBV12-5	TRBJ2-5	TRBD2	CASGRKTSGREQETQYF	TGTGCTAGTGGACGAAAGACTAGCGGGAGGGAGCAAGAGACCCAGTACTTC
.	TRBV12-3/TRBV12-4	TRBJ2-3	.	CASSFSSDTQYF	TGTGCCAGCAGTTTTTCGTCGGATACGCAGTATTTT
.	TRBV11-2	TRBJ1-1	.	CASTDPFRDTEAFF	TGTGCCAGCACCGACCCTTTCCGGGACACTGAAGCTTTCTTT
once	TRBV9	TRBJ2-3	.	CASSVEVVSYSGQYF	TGTGCCAGCAGCGTAGAAGTAGTGAGTTATTCTGGGCAGTATTTT
.	TRBV7-8	TRBJ1-4	.	CASRRLAPLLGAPTNEKLFF	TGTGCCAGCAGGAGACTTGCTCCCCTTTTGGGGGCTCCAACTAATGAAAAACTGTTTTTT